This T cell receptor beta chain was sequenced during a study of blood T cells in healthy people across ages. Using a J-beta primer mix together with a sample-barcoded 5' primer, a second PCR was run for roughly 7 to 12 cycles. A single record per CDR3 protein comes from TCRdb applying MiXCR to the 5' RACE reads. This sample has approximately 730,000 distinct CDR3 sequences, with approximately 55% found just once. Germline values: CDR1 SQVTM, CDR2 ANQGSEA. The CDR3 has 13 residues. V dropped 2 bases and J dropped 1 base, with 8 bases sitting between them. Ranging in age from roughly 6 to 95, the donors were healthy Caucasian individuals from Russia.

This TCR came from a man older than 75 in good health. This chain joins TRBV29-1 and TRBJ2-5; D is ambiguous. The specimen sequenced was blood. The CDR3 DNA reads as TGCAGCGTTGAAAGACCGCCCCAAGAGACCCAGTACTTC. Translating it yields CSVERPPQETQYF.